This T cell receptor (beta chain) was identified during a study of OX40 agonist ivuxolimab in advanced cancers. About the study: It was ivuxolimab, an agonistic anti-OX40 (CD134) antibody, that patients were treated with.

This table comes from immunoSEQ multiplex PCR, and its TCRdb copy is limited to in-frame clones, with some not included. Of fewer than 80,000 clones listed, roughly 80% are singletons. Points from the study as a whole: Doses of 0.1 to 3.0 mg/kg were accompanied by clonal expansion of CD4+ and CD8+ blood T cells by week 6.

This CDR3 region has 12 residues. From germline, CDR1 is SEHNR and CDR2 FQNEAQ (reference sequence). Trimming shortened V by 1 base and J by 8 bases, and 8 bases separated the two germline ends. This clone qualifies as medium-sized. The target antigen is unknown. The origin of this receptor is an adult with an advanced solid tumor such as melanoma, head and neck, liver or kidney cancer. The chain has TRBV7-9 and TRBJ1-2; D gene unclear. The specimen was CD4+ or CD8+ T cells sorted from blood, collected in a trial of the OX40 agonist ivuxolimab. The CDR3 loop is CASSLGGLGYTF. CDR3 coding DNA: TGTGCCAGCAGCTTAGGAGGGCTCGGCTACACCTTC.